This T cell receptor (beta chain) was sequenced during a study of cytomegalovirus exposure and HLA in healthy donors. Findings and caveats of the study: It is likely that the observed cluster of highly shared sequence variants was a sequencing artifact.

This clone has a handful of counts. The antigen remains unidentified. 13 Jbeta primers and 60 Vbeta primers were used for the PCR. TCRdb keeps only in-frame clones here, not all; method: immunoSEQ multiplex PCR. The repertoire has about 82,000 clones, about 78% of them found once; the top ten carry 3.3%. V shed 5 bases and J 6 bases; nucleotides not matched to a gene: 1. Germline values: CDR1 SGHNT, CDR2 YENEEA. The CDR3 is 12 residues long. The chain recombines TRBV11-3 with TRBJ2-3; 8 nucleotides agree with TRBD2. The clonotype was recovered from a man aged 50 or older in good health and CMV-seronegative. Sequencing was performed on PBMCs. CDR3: CASSPGGDTQYF. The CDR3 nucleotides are TGTGCCAGCAGCCCGGGGGGGGATACGCAGTATTTT.